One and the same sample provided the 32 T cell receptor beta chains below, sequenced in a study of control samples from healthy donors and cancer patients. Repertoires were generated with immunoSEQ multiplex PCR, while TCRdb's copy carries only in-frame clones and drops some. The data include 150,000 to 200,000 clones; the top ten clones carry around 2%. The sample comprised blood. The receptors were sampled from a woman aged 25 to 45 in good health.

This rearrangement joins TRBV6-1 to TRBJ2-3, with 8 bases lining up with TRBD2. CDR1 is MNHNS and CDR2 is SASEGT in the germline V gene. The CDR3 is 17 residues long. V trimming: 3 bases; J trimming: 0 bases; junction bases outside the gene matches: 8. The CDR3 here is CASSEFPRGGSTDTQYF. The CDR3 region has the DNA TGTGCCAGCAGTGAGTTTCCCCGGGGGGGCAGCACAGATACGCAGTATTTT.

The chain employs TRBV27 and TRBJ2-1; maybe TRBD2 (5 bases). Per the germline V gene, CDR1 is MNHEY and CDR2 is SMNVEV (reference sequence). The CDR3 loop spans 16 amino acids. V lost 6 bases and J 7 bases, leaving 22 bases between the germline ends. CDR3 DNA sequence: TGTGCCAGCAGAGGGCCCACGGGGTCCCCCTTGAATGAGCAGTTCTTC. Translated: CASRGPTGSPLNEQFF.

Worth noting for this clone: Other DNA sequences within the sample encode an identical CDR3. CDR3: CASSDGGSYNEQFF. CDR3 bases: TGTGCCAGCAGTGACGGGGGTTCCTACAATGAGCAGTTCTTC. J is TRBJ2-1 and V is TRBV6-1; D perhaps matches TRBD2 (6 bases). The V gene lost 3 bases and the J gene lost 1 base, with 7 bases spanning the gap. The CDR3 spans 14 residues. Germline V CDR1 and CDR2: MNHNS, SASEGT.

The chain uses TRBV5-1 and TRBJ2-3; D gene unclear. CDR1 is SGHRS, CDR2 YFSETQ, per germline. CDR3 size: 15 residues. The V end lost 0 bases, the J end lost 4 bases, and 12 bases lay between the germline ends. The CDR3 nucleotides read TGCGCCAGCAGCTTGGGATCCCGAAGGGCAGATACGCAGTATTTT. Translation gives CASSLGSRRADTQYF.

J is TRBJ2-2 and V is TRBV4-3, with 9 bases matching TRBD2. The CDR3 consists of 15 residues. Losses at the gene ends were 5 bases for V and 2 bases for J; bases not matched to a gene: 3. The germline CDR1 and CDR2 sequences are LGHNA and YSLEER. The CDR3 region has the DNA TGCGCCAGCAGCGACGGGACTAGCAACACCGGGGAGCTGTTTTTT. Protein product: CASSDGTSNTGELFF.

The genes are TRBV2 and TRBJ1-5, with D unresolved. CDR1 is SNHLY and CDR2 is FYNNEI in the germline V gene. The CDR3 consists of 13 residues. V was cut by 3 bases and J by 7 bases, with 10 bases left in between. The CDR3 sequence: CASSEVPGQPQHF. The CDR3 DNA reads TGTGCCAGCAGTGAGGTCCCGGGGCAGCCCCAGCATTTT.

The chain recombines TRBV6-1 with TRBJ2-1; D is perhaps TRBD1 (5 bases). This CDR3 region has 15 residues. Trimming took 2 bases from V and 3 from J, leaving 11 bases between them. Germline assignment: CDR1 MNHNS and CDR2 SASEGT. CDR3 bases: TGTGCCAGCAGTGAAAGTAGGGGTCGCTACAATGAGCAGTTCTTC. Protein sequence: CASSESRGRYNEQFF.

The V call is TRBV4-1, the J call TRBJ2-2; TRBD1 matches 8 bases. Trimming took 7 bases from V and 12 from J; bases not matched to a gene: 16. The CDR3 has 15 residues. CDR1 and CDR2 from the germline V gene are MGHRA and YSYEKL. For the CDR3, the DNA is TGCGCCAGCACCCCTGGGGCAGGGGGCCAGTTAAAGCTGTTTTTT. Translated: CASTPGAGGQLKLFF.

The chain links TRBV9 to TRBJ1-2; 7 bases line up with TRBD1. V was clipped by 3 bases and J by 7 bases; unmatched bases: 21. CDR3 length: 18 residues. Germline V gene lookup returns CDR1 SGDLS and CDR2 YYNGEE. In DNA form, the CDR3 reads TGTGCCAGCAGCGGATTGGGACAGAACCCGACCAGAATCGGTGGCTACACCTTC. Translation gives CASSGLGQNPTRIGGYTF.

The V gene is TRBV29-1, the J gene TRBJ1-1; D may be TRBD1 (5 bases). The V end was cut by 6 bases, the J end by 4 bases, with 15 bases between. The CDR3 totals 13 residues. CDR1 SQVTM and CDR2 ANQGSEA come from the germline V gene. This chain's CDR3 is CSVGENGGTEAFF. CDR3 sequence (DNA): TGCAGCGTGGGAGAAAACGGGGGCACTGAAGCTTTCTTT.

This CDR3 reads CASSRSPGTDGELDQPQHF. The CDR3 DNA follows: TGCGCCAGCAGCAGAAGCCCCGGGACAGATGGGGAATTAGATCAGCCCCAGCATTTT. This chain uses TRBV4-1 with TRBJ1-5; 7 positions agree with TRBD1. The CDR3 is made up of 19 amino acids. Germline V gene data show CDR1 as MGHRA and CDR2 as YSYEKL. V was pared by 5 bases and J by 5 bases, with 21 bases of the junction left unmatched.

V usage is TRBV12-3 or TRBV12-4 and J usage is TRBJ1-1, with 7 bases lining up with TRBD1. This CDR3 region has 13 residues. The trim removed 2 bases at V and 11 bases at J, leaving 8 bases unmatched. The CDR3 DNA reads TGTGCCAGCAGTTTACAACACAGGGGTATCGCTTTCTTT. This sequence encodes CASSLQHRGIAFF.

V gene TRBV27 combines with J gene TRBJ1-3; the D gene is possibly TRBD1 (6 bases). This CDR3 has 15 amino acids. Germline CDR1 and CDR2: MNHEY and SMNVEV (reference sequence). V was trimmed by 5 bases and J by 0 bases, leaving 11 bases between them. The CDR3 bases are TGTGCCAGCAGTCAGGACAGCTACTCTGGAAACACCATATATTTT. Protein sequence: CASSQDSYSGNTIYF.

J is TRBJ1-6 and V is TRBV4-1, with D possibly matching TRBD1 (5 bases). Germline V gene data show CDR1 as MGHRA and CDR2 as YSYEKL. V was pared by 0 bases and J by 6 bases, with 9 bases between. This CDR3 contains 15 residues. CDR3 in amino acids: CASSQDPGPNSPLHF. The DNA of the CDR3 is TGCGCCAGCAGCCAAGATCCAGGGCCTAATTCACCCCTCCACTTT.

CDR3 loop: CASSQDNQPQHF. In nucleotides, the CDR3 is TGTGCCAGCAGCCAAGACAATCAGCCCCAGCATTTT. V gene TRBV3-1 (or the pseudogene TRBV3-2) combines with J gene TRBJ1-5, with D unresolved. CDR3 length: 12 amino acids. Germline V gene lookup returns CDR1 LGHDT and CDR2 YNNKEL (reference sequence). V was pared by 0 bases and J by 3 bases, with 0 bases between.

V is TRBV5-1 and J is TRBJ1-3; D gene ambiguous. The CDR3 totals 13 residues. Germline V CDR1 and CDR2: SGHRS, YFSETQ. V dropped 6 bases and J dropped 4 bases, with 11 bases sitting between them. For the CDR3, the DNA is TGCGCCAGCACCTCGGACTCCGGAAACACCATATATTTT. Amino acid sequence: CASTSDSGNTIYF.

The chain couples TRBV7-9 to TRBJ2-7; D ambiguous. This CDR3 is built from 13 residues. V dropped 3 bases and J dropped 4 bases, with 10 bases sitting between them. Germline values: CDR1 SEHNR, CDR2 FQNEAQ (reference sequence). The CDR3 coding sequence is TGTGCCAGCAGCTTGAACATAAAATACGAGCAGTACTTC. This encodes CASSLNIKYEQYF.

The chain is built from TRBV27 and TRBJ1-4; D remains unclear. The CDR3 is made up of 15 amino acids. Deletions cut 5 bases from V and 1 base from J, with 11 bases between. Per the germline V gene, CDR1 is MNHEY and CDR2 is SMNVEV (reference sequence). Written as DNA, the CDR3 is TGTGCCAGCAGTAGAGGGATCGGAACTAATGAAAAACTGTTTTTT. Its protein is CASSRGIGTNEKLFF.

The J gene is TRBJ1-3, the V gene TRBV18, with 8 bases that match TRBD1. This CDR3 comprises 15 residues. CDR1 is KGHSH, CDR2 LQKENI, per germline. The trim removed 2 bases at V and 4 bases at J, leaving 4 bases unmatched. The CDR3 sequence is CASSPRTGIGNTIYF. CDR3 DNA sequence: TGTGCCAGCTCACCAAGGACAGGGATCGGAAACACCATATATTTT.

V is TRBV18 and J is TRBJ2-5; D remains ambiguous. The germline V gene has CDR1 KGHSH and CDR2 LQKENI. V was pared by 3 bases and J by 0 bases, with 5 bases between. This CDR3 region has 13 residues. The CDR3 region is CASSPGYQETQYF. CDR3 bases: TGTGCCAGCTCACCCGGGTACCAAGAGACCCAGTACTTC.

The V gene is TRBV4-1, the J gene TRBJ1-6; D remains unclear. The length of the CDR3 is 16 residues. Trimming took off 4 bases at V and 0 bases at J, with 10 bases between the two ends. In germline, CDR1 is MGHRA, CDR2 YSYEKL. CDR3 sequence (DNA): TGCGCCAGCAGCCCCTCAGTGGACTCCTATAATTCACCCCTCCACTTT. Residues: CASSPSVDSYNSPLHF.

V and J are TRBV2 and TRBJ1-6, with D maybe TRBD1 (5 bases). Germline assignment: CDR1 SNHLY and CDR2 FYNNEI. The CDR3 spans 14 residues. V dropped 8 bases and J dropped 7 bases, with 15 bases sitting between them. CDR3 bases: TGTGCCAGCGGGCTAACAGGTCAAAATTCACCCCTCCACTTT. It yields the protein CASGLTGQNSPLHF.

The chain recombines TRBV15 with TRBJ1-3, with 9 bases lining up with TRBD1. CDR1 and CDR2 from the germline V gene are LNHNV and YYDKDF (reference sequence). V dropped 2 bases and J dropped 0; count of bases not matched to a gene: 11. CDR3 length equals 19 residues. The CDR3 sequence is CATSRPTGGLPSSGNTIYF. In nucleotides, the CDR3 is TGTGCCACCAGCAGACCGACAGGGGGATTACCTAGCTCTGGAAACACCATATATTTT.

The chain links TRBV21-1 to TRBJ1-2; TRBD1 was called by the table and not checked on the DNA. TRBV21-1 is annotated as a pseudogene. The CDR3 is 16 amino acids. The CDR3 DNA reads TGTGCCAGCAGCAAAAATCAAGGACAGGGGGGCGGTGGCTACACCTTC. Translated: CASSKNQGQGGGGYTF.

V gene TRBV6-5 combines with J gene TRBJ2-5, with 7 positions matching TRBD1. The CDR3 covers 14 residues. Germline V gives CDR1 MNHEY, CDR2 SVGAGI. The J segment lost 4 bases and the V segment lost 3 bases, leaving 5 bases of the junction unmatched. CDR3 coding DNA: TGTGCCAGCAGTTATCTCAGGGGGACAGAGACCCAGTACTTC. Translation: CASSYLRGTETQYF.

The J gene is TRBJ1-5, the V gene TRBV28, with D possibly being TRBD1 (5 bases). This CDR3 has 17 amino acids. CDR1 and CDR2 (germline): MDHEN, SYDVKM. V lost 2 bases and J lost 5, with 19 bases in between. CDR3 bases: TGTGCCAGCAGTTTAAGGCCCGGGGCCGGGGACGATCAGCCCCAGCATTTT. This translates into CASSLRPGAGDDQPQHF.

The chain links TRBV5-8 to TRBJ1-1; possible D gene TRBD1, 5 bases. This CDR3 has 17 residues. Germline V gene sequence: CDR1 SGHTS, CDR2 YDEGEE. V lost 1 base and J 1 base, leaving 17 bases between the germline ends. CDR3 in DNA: TGTGCCAGCAGCTTGTCATGGGGTGGGGGGAGGAACACTGAAGCTTTCTTT. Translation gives CASSLSWGGGRNTEAFF. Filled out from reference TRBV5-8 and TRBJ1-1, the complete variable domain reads EAGVTQSPTHLIKTRGQQATLRCSPISGHTSVYWYQQALGLGLQFLLWYDEGEERNRGNFPPRFSGRQFPNYSSELNVNALELEDSALYLCASSLSWGGGRNTEAFFGQGTRLTVV.

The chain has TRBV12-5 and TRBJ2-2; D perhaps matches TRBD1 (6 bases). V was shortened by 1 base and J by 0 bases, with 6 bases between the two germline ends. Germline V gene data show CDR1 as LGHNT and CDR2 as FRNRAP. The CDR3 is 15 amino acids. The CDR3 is CASGLGTANTGELFF. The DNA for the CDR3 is TGTGCTAGTGGTTTGGGGACAGCGAACACCGGGGAGCTGTTTTTT.

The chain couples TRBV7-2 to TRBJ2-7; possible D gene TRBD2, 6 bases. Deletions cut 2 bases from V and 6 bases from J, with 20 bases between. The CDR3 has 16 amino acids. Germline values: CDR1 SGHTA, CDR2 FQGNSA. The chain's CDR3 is CASSLIELAQRGEQYF. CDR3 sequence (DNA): TGTGCCAGCAGCTTAATCGAGCTAGCGCAGAGGGGCGAGCAGTACTTC.

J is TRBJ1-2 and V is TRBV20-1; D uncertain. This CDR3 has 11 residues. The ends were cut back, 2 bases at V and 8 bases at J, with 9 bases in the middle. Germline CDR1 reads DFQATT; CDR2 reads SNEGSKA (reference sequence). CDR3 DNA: TGCAGTGCTAGAATGGGAGGGGGCTACACCTTC. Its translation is CSARMGGGYTF.

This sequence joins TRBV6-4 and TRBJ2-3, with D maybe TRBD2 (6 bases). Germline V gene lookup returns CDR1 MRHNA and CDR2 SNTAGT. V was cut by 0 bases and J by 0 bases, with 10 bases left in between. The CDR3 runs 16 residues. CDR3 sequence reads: CASSDSGLASTDTQYF. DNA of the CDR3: TGTGCCAGCAGTGACTCTGGGCTAGCGAGCACAGATACGCAGTATTTT.

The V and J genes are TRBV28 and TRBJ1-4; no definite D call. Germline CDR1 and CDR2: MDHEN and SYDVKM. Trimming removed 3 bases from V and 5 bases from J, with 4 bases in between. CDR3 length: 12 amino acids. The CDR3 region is CASSFRNEKLFF. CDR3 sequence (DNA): TGTGCCAGCAGTTTTAGGAATGAAAAACTGTTTTTT. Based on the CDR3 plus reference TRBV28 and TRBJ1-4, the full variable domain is DVKVTQSSRYLVKRTGEKVFLECVQDMDHENMFWYRQDPGLGLRLIYFSYDVKMKEKGDIPEGYSVSREKKERFSLILESASTNQTSMYLCASSFRNEKLFFGSGTQLSVL.